A selection of T cell receptor beta chains follows, all from one sample in a study of CD8+CD57+ T cells in acquired aplastic anemia. From the reads, TCRdb called clonotypes with MiXCR, one entry per CDR3 protein. The sample contains under 500,000 distinct CDR3 sequences, around 32% of which appear only once. Sequencing input: sorted CD4+, CD8+, or CD8+CD57+ T cells (not recorded which) from PBMCs. All receptors come from a human donor with aplastic anemia. Each CDR3 is given with its conserved first and last residue. Fields, in order: V gene, J gene, clone size, D gene, CDR3 protein, CDR3 DNA. D genes are given only for firm matches. Size values are once, few and many counts, or a class for expanded clones, and some rows have none.

>TRBV19|TRBJ2-7|many|-
CASSTTHEQYF
TGTGCCAGTAGTACGACCCACGAGCAGTACTTC
>TRBV9|TRBJ2-2|few|-
CASSVTNWEGAGELFF
TGTGCCAGCAGCGTAACCAATTGGGAAGGGGCCGGGGAGCTGTTTTTT
>TRBV25-1|TRBJ1-2|-|TRBD1
CASSHGQGYDNYGYTF
TGTGCCAGCTCACATGGACAGGGGTATGATAACTATGGCTACACCTTC
>TRBV5-1|TRBJ1-3|-|-
CASSLVGSLNTIYF
TGCGCCAGCAGCTTGGTGGGCAGTCTAAACACCATATATTTT
>TRBV9|TRBJ1-6|many|-
CASSVGWGSDSPLHF
TGTGCCAGCAGCGTAGGATGGGGTTCTGATTCACCCCTCCACTTT
>TRBV7-2|TRBJ1-1|few|-
CASSSAGRQGSEAFF
TGTGCCAGCAGCTCGGCCGGACGGCAAGGCTCTGAAGCTTTCTTT
>TRBV2|TRBJ2-7|many|TRBD2
CASCELAENYEQYF
TGTGCCAGCTGTGAGCTAGCGGAGAACTACGAGCAGTACTTC
>TRBV6-1|TRBJ2-5|-|TRBD2
CASKPIAGDKETQYF
TGTGCCAGCAAACCCATAGCGGGGGATAAAGAGACCCAGTACTTC
>TRBV12-3/TRBV12-4|TRBJ1-2|few|-
CASSRADKTISYGYTF
TGTGCCAGCAGTCGGGCAGACAAGACCATTAGCTATGGCTACACCTTC
>TRBV10-1|TRBJ1-5|-|-
CASSQGRDPSQHF
TGCGCCAGCAGTCAGGGGAGGGATCCGTCCCAGCATTTT
>TRBV19|TRBJ2-3|few|TRBD2
CASSIGLAGDADTQYF
TGTGCCAGTAGTATAGGACTAGCGGGAGATGCAGATACGCAGTATTTT
>TRBV2|TRBJ1-5|many|-
CASSGGGSQPQHF
TGTGCCAGCAGTGGGGGAGGGAGTCAGCCCCAGCATTTT
>TRBV7-2|TRBJ1-5|many|-
CASSSLHGNQPQHF
TGTGCCAGCAGCTCCCTCCACGGCAATCAGCCCCAGCATTTT
>TRBV30|TRBJ1-2|-|-
CAWTLGGLGYTF
TGTGCCTGGACCCTAGGGGGGTTAGGCTACACCTTC